The clone carrying this T cell receptor (beta chain) turned up a few times. This record comes from a study of blood T cell repertoires in COVID-19. The wider study: From the United States, Italy and Spain came samples of acute and convalescent COVID-19. The analysed material was cDNA or gDNA that came from T cells, B-cell-depleted T cells, or PBMCs.

Sequencing used immunoSEQ multiplex PCR; TCRdb keeps in-frame clones, though not all of them. The data hold about 86,000 clones, with around four fifths observed a single time. Looked up from germline, CDR1 is LNHDA and CDR2 is SQIVND (reference sequence). The CDR3 is 14 amino acids. Trimming stripped 7 bases from V and 5 bases from J, with 15 bases between. The rearrangement links TRBV19 to TRBJ2-1; tentatively, D is TRBD1 (6 bases). The receptor was isolated from a woman older than 75 with active or convalescent COVID-19. What was sequenced was peripheral blood. The CDR3 region is CASKGGIGHNEQFF. Here the CDR3 DNA reads TGTGCCAGTAAAGGGGGTATTGGACACAATGAGCAGTTCTTC.